A single sample gave rise to the 27 T cell receptor beta chains below, sequenced in a study of tumor-infiltrating lymphocytes in primary liver carcinoma. Unsorted whole blood supplied the RNA, and germline DNA was extracted too. A primer in the constant region served to generate TCR beta cDNA from roughly 550 ng of total RNA. ARM-PCR, slightly modified, supplied the TCR beta libraries through three nested multiplex PCR rounds. With TRBV1-TRBV30 forward primers and a C-beta reverse primer, the first two PCR rounds were run for 10 to 11 cycles each. TCRdb fed the multiplex PCR reads into MiXCR, producing one record per CDR3 protein. The table lists 330,000 or so distinct CDR3 sequences, around 60% of them singletons. Sequencing was performed on peripheral blood. The receptors shown here come from a man between 35 and 55 years old with primary liver carcinoma and hepatitis B virus infection.

This clonotype came up a few times. The chain carries TRBV12-3 or TRBV12-4 and TRBJ2-6, with 7 bases that match TRBD1. J gave up 0 bases and V 4 bases, and 12 bases lay outside the gene matches. CDR3 size: 19 residues. The CDR3 DNA follows: TGTGCCAGCAGTTGGTTATGGGACAGCGAAAGCTCTGGGGCCAACGTCCTGACTTTC. It codes for CASSWLWDSESSGANVLTF.

DNA for the CDR3: TGTGCCACAAGTTACGAGGGCAAAGAGCAGTTCTTC. Its translation is CATSYEGKEQFF. The genes are TRBV6-2 or TRBV6-3 and TRBJ2-1, with D maybe TRBD2 (5 bases). This CDR3 is 12 amino acids long. Between the trimmed V and J ends, which lost 10 bases and 10 bases, there was a span of 17 bases. Germline CDR1 and CDR2: MNHEY and SVGEGT.

The rearrangement joins TRBV5-1 to TRBJ2-3; TRBD2 aligns across 13 bases. V was pared by 3 bases and J by 0 bases, with 10 bases of the junction left unmatched. The CDR3 is 19 amino acids. In germline, CDR1 is SGHRS, CDR2 YFSETQ. This CDR3 is CASSSGLAGTRSSTDTQYF. DNA of the CDR3: TGCGCCAGCAGCTCGGGACTAGCGGGAACTCGGTCTAGCACAGATACGCAGTATTTT.

The gene calls are TRBV5-4 and TRBJ1-2; D uncertain. The V and J ends lost 0 bases and 4 bases respectively, with 13 bases between them. This CDR3 has 15 residues. From germline, CDR1 is SGHNT and CDR2 YYREEE (reference sequence). CDR3 DNA: TGTGCCAGCAGCTTGGGCGCGGGGTGCCCCTATGGCTACACCTTC. It encodes CASSLGAGCPYGYTF. Full variable domain (remainder filled in from reference TRBV5-4 and TRBJ1-2): ETGVTQSPTHLIKTRGQQVTLRCSSQSGHNTVSWYQQALGQGPQFIFQYYREEENGRGNFPPRFSGLQFPNYSSELNVNALELDDSALYLCASSLGAGCPYGYTFGSGTRLTVV.

This clonotype was detected a few times. One base away lies a much larger clone, so this may be a sequencing read error. The chain joins TRBV12-3 or TRBV12-4 to TRBJ2-5, with TRBD1 identical over 8 bases. CDR3 length: 13 residues. CDR3 sequence reads: CASSLGQGYHPGF. CDR3 sequence (DNA): TGTGCCAGCAGTTTAGGACAGGGGTACCACCCCGGGTTC.

This clonotype has a single count. One junction end does not reproduce the germline sequence, and a read error may be involved. The chain links TRBV28 to TRBJ2-7; the match to TRBD1 covers 10 bases. Germline loops: CDR1 MDHEN, CDR2 SYDVKM. The CDR3 is 13 amino acids. For the CDR3, the DNA is TGTACCAGTGCCGGGACAGGGGTCTACGAGCAGTACTTC. It translates to CTSAGTGVYEQYF.

This chain links TRBV20-1 with TRBJ2-3, with 11 positions matching TRBD2. Germline V gene sequence: CDR1 DFQATT, CDR2 SNEGSKA (reference sequence). The CDR3 loop spans 18 amino acids. Trimming took 0 bases from V and 0 from J; bases not matched to a gene: 8. CDR3 nucleotide sequence: TGCAGTGCTAGAGATCTGGCTAGCGGGGGGAGAAGCACAGATACGCAGTATTTT. This codes for CSARDLASGGRSTDTQYF.

This clonotype was observed a handful of times. This chain connects TRBV5-4 to TRBJ2-2; 10 bases are shared with TRBD2. Per the germline V gene, CDR1 is SGHNT and CDR2 is YYREEE (reference sequence). CDR3 length equals 17 residues. The junction had 10 bases not matched to a gene; V was cut back by 3 bases and J by 5 bases. CDR3 nucleotides: TGTGCCAGCAGCTCCGGCCCAGCGGGGGGGACGACCGGGGAGCTGTTTTTT. Its translation: CASSSGPAGGTTGELFF.

With respect to this clonotype: A read error may produce the germline difference seen at one junction end. The V gene is TRBV11-2, the J gene TRBJ2-1; D not certain. This CDR3 is 17 amino acids long. Germline values: CDR1 SGHAT, CDR2 FQNNGV. The CDR3 DNA is TGTGCCAGCAGCTTCTCGACCATCTTGGGCTCCTACAATGAGCGGTTCTTC. The encoded protein is CASSFSTILGSYNERFF.

This clonotype was seen repeatedly, ten times or more. V usage is TRBV6-2 or TRBV6-3 and J usage is TRBJ2-2; no clear D gene. Germline-derived CDR1 and CDR2 are MNHEY and SVGEGT. V lost 6 bases to trimming and J lost 1 base, with 3 bases between them. The CDR3 runs 12 residues. The CDR3 DNA follows: TGTGCCAGCAGCCAGAACACCGGGGAGCTGTTTTTT. It yields the protein CASSQNTGELFF.

This sequence joins TRBV6-4 and TRBJ2-7; D not resolved. The ends were cut back, 0 bases at V and 5 bases at J, with 5 bases in the middle. From germline, CDR1 is MRHNA and CDR2 SNTAGT. The length of the CDR3 is 12 residues. CDR3 nucleotides: TGTGCCAGCAGTGACTCACGACACGAGCAGTACTTC. It specifies CASSDSRHEQYF.

CDR3 protein: CAWFSGSGSTDTQYF. In DNA form, the CDR3 reads TGTGCCTGGTTTAGCGGGAGCGGGAGCACAGATACGCAGTATTTT. This chain joins TRBV30 and TRBJ2-3; 9 bases align to TRBD2. After removal of 5 bases from V and 0 bases from J, the junction contained 6 bases not matched to a gene. This CDR3 has 15 amino acids. Germline CDR1 reads GTSNPN; CDR2 reads SVGIG (reference sequence).

This clonotype has more than one count but fewer than ten. This chain connects TRBV30 to TRBJ1-6; 7 bases line up with TRBD1. Germline loops: CDR1 GTSNPN, CDR2 SVGIG (reference sequence). V shed 3 bases, J shed 8 bases, and the junction held 10 bases outside the gene matches. The CDR3 covers 15 residues. CDR3 in amino acids: CAWSRDSPSDSPLHF. In DNA, the CDR3 is TGTGCCTGGAGCCGGGACAGCCCGAGCGATTCACCCCTCCACTTT. Supplemented by reference TRBV30 and TRBJ1-6, the full variable domain reads SQTIHQWPATLVQPVGSPLSLECTVEGTSNPNLYWYRQAAGRGLQLLFYSVGIGQISSEVPQNLSASRPQDRQFILSSKKLLLSDSGFYLCAWSRDSPSDSPLHFGNGTRLTVT.

Details on this clonotype: One base away lies a much larger clone, so this may be a sequencing read error. The chain links TRBV5-5 to TRBJ1-2; D might be TRBD1 (5 bases). Germline V gene lookup returns CDR1 SGHKS and CDR2 YYEKEE (reference sequence). The length of the CDR3 is 14 residues. CDR3 DNA sequence: TGTACCAGCAGGGCGGACCTACCCGGGGGTGGCTACACCTTC. As protein: CTSRADLPGGGYTF.

This clonotype was counted many times. The chain uses TRBV7-8 and TRBJ1-5; 7 bases align to TRBD1. The CDR3 totals 17 residues. Trimming cost V 3 bases and J 0 bases; bases outside gene matches: 8. Per germline, CDR1 SGHVS and CDR2 FQNEAQ. DNA for the CDR3: TGTGCCAGCAGCTTCGGCGGGACAGCTTATAGCAATCAGCCCCAGCATTTT. Its protein product is CASSFGGTAYSNQPQHF.

Comment on this clonotype: A read error may be the cause here, since a much bigger clone is one base away. The chain is built from TRBV14 and TRBJ2-7; D is tentatively TRBD1 or TRBD2 (5 bases each). The germline V gene has CDR1 SGHDN and CDR2 FVKESK. This CDR3 is 15 amino acids long. CDR3 coding DNA: TGTGCCAGCATCCAAGCTGGGGGTTCGAACTACGAGCAGTACTTC. This sequence encodes CASIQAGGSNYEQYF.

Many counts were recorded for this clonotype. This chain joins TRBV28 and TRBJ2-2, with 7 bases lining up with TRBD2. The CDR3 runs 16 residues. The junction had 14 bases not matched to a gene; V was cut back by 10 bases and J by 3 bases. Germline V lookup: CDR1 MDHEN, CDR2 SYDVKM. CDR3 sequence: CATHPPTSAYTGELFF. The DNA for the CDR3 is TGTGCCACCCACCCCCCCACTAGCGCATACACCGGGGAGCTGTTTTTT. Complete variable domain (other parts from reference TRBV28 and TRBJ2-2): DVKVTQSSRYLVKRTGEKVFLECVQDMDHENMFWYRQDPGLGLRLIYFSYDVKMKEKGDIPEGYSVSREKKERFSLILESASTNQTSMYLCATHPPTSAYTGELFFGEGSRLTVL.

Details on this clonotype: This may be a read error: a much more frequent sequence differs by one nucleotide. J is TRBJ2-5 and V is TRBV10-3; D possibly corresponds to TRBD1 (6 bases). Looked up from germline, CDR1 is ENHRY and CDR2 is SYGVKD. This CDR3 region has 15 residues. V lost 8 bases and J lost 0, with 16 bases in between. The CDR3 here is CAIGGSRDNQETQYF. The CDR3 region has the DNA TGTGCCATCGGTGGATCCCGGGACAACCAAGAGACCCAGTACTTC.

Turning to this clonotype: Since a much larger clone is just one base distant, this may be a read error. The chain links TRBV6-5 to TRBJ2-4; TRBD2 matches 8 bases. CDR1 is MNHEY, CDR2 SVGAGI, per germline. The CDR3 is 14 amino acids. The CDR3 region is CARSYGGAENIQYF. CDR3 bases: TGTGCCAGAAGTTACGGGGGGGCGGAAAACATTCAGTACTTC.

In the case of this clonotype: Possible read error: a much larger clone is one base away. The chain employs TRBV12-3 or TRBV12-4 and TRBJ2-1; D is possibly TRBD2 (6 bases). The CDR3 spans 15 residues. V lost 3 bases, J lost 10 bases, and 19 bases lay in between. Here the CDR3 reads CASSFLVGGGGEQFF. CDR3 coding DNA: TGTGCCAGCAGTTTTTTAGTGGGAGGTGGTGGGGAGCAGTTCTTC.

With respect to this clonotype: The junction shows a germline mismatch at one end, possibly a read error. The rearrangement joins TRBV29-1 to TRBJ2-1; TRBD2 agrees at 10 bases. The CDR3 has 14 residues. The V gene's germline CDR1 is SQVTM and CDR2 ANQGSEA. The CDR3 nucleotides read TGCAACGTTGTGGGACTAGCGACCAACGATGAGCAGTTCTTC. This gives the protein CNVVGLATNDEQFF.

The V gene is TRBV11-2, the J gene TRBJ2-3; a weak D match, TRBD1 (6 bases). Germline V lookup: CDR1 SGHAT, CDR2 FQNNGV. The CDR3 is 18 amino acids. Between the trimmed V and J ends, which lost 3 bases and 1 base, there was a span of 20 bases. CDR3 region: CASSFPKNNRVRTDTQYF. For the CDR3, the DNA is TGTGCCAGCAGCTTCCCAAAAAACAACAGGGTACGCACAGATACGCAGTATTTT.

On this clonotype: Mismatch with germline at one junction end may stem from a read error. The chain couples TRBV30 to TRBJ2-7; D remains unclear. The CDR3 totals 12 residues. Germline lookup yields CDR1 GTSNPN and CDR2 SVGIG (reference sequence). This CDR3 reads CAWSVSDHEQYF. The CDR3 DNA reads TGTGCCTGGAGCGTCAGTGACCACGAACAGTACTTC.

This clonotype was seen more than once but under ten times. This chain joins TRBV5-5 and TRBJ1-3; D is undetermined. The CDR3 is made up of 15 amino acids. CDR1 is SGHKS, CDR2 YYEKEE, per germline (reference sequence). V dropped 0 bases and J dropped 4 bases, with 11 bases sitting between them. CDR3 region: CASSLGLLGGNTIYF. CDR3 nucleotides: TGTGCCAGCAGCTTGGGCCTACTGGGGGGAAACACCATATATTTT.

This clonotype turned up a few times. This may stem from a read error, because a much larger clone lies one nucleotide away. The chain is built from TRBV29-1 and TRBJ1-1, with D tentatively TRBD1 (5 bases). CDR1 and CDR2 from the germline V gene are SQVTM and ANQGSEA. This CDR3 spans 13 amino acids. CDR3 sequence reads: CSALRQGGTEALF. The CDR3 DNA sequence: TGCAGCGCCCTACGGCAGGGAGGCACTGAAGCTCTCTTT.

In DNA form, the CDR3 reads TGTGCCAGCAGAGGACAGGGTGGTGGGGCCAACGTCCTGACTTTC. Translation gives CASRGQGGGANVLTF. This chain links TRBV9 with TRBJ2-6; 8 bases line up with TRBD1. V lost 5 bases, J lost 3 bases, and 4 bases stayed unmatched. The CDR3 consists of 15 residues. Germline CDR1 reads SGDLS; CDR2 reads YYNGEE.

This clonotype has just one count. A much larger clone differs by one base, so this may be a read error. The gene calls are TRBV4-1 and TRBJ1-2; tentatively, D is TRBD1 (5 bases). The CDR3 runs 14 residues. Germline lookup yields CDR1 MGHRA and CDR2 YSYEKL. Trimming removed 3 bases at V and 8 bases at J, with 16 bases between. The CDR3 spells CASSQQGNSWGYTF. The CDR3 nucleotides read TGCGCCAGCAGCCAGCAGGGAAATAGTTGGGGCTACACCTTC.